These 8 T cell receptor beta chains originate from one sample sequenced in a study of blood T cells in healthy people across ages. A second PCR, run for roughly 7 to 11 cycles, used a sample-barcoded 5' primer plus a J-beta primer mix. TCRdb used MiXCR to reprocess the 5' RACE reads, holding one entry per CDR3 protein. Of nearly 800,000 distinct CDR3 sequences listed, more than 20% are singletons. These same data were also listed under a study on T cells of mothers and their children.

Sequencing used blood. The receptors shown here come from a boy aged 5-17 years in good health.

This chain joins TRBV20-1 and TRBJ2-1; 7 bases map to TRBD1. The better agreement between TRBJ2-7 and the DNA end casts doubt on the J call. This CDR3 is 14 amino acids long. Looked up from germline, CDR1 is DFQATT and CDR2 is SNEGSKA (reference sequence). The CDR3 bases are TGCAGTGCCATCAAAGGGGACAGAGCCTACGAGCAGTACTTC. This gives the protein CSAIKGDRAYEQYF.

This clonotype showed up just a few times. Given the absence of the conserved phenylalanine or tryptophan at the CDR3 end, a read error is likely. This chain joins TRBV7-3 and TRBJ2-7; D is uncertain. CDR3 length: 13 residues. V lost 1 base to trimming and J lost 6 bases, with 10 bases between them. Germline V CDR1 and CDR2: SGHTA, FQGTGA. The CDR3 spells CASSLNGIGEQYL. The CDR3 region has the DNA TGTGCCAGCAGCTTAAATGGTATTGGCGAGCAGTACCTC.

The chain couples TRBV4-3 to TRBJ2-4, with 11 bases identical to TRBD1. The CDR3 is 16 amino acids. CDR1 is LGHNA and CDR2 is YSLEER in the germline V gene. Trimming at V came to 0 bases and at J to 8 bases, leaving 6 bases not matched to a gene. DNA of the CDR3: TGCGCCAGCAGCCAAGATTATGGGACAGGGGGAGACATTCAGTACTTC. The encoded protein is CASSQDYGTGGDIQYF.

The chain carries TRBV7-9 and TRBJ1-2; no definite D call. The V gene's germline CDR1 is SEHNR and CDR2 FQNEAQ (reference sequence). This CDR3 is 15 amino acids long. V lost 1 base, J lost 3 bases, and 12 bases lay in between. In DNA form, the CDR3 reads TGTGCCAGCAGCTTAGTAGAGGTCCCGGACTATGGCTACACCTTC. Its translation is CASSLVEVPDYGYTF. Using reference TRBV7-9 and TRBJ1-2 for the parts outside the CDR3, the full variable domain is DTGVSQNPRHKITKRGQNVTFRCDPISEHNRLYWYRQTLGQGPEFLTYFQNEAQLEKSRLLSDRFSAERPKGSFSTLEIQRTEQGDSAMYLCASSLVEVPDYGYTFGSGTRLTVV.

The gene calls are TRBV6-2 or TRBV6-3 and TRBJ2-5, with D uncertain. TRBJ2-7 explains the end of the DNA better; the J call may be wrong. There are 13 residues in the CDR3. The germline V gene encodes CDR1 MNHEY and CDR2 SVGEGT. The CDR3 protein is CASSYFPLAEQYF. CDR3 in DNA: TGTGCCAGCAGTTACTTCCCGTTGGCCGAGCAGTACTTC.

This rearrangement joins TRBV29-1 to TRBJ2-1; TRBD2 agrees at 7 bases. With 7 bases clipped from V and 3 bases from J, the junction kept 6 bases outside the gene matches. Per germline, CDR1 SQVTM and CDR2 ANQGSEA. The CDR3 loop spans 13 amino acids. CDR3 coding DNA: TGCAGCGGGACGGGACTAATCTACAATGAGCAGTTCTTC. It codes for CSGTGLIYNEQFF.

In its sample, this clonotype was seen a few times. The chain couples TRBV12-3 or TRBV12-4 to TRBJ1-2; D unclear. This CDR3 spans 16 amino acids. V lost 1 base and J lost 1, with 13 bases in between. For the CDR3, the DNA is TGTGCCAGCAGTTTAGGGCAGGCCAAAAATAACTATGGCTACACCTTC. It codes for CASSLGQAKNNYGYTF.

The chain joins TRBV6-6 to TRBJ2-2, with 7 nucleotides matching TRBD2. The CDR3 length is 16 residues. Germline lookup yields CDR1 MNHNY and CDR2 SVGAGI (reference sequence). The ends lost 2 bases at V and 3 bases at J; junction bases unmatched: 6. The CDR3 here is CASSYVVLAHTGELFF. For the CDR3, the DNA is TGTGCCAGCAGTTACGTGGTACTAGCGCACACCGGGGAGCTGTTTTTT.